This T cell receptor beta chain was found in a study of a mutant IDH1 vaccine in newly diagnosed glioma. Overall study context: Of the patients given treatment, about 62% were male and about 38% were female, and a mean age of roughly 40 years was recorded. Patients had received radiotherapy, temozolomide, or both previously, most receiving both.

Sequencing was performed with immunoSEQ multiplex PCR; in TCRdb, only in-frame clones are kept and a portion is missing. This table has fewer than 85,000 clones, 80% to 90% appearing once. Study-wide results and caveats: It seemed that pseudoprogression was not linked to changes in the top peripheral T cell clonotypes.

As to time point: baseline, week 1 (first vaccination visit). Specified treatment: pre-vaccination baseline after standard-of-care therapy. Trimming stripped 0 bases from V and 3 bases from J, with 9 bases between. This CDR3 contains 14 residues. Per the germline V gene, CDR1 is MNHEY and CDR2 is SMNVEV (reference sequence). This clone was recorded only once. Its antigen is still unknown. This chain joins TRBV27 and TRBJ2-7; D may be TRBD1 (6 bases). The TCR originated in a man aged 25-40 years with glioma. The material was PBMCs, obtained from a glioma patient treated with radiotherapy, temozolomide or both. The CDR3 coding sequence is TGTGCCAGCAGTTTATCAGGACAGAGCTACGAGCAGTACTTC. Encoded protein: CASSLSGQSYEQYF.